This TCR beta chain was obtained from a study of T cells expressing NK-cell markers. The germline V gene encodes CDR1 SQVTM and CDR2 ANQGSEA. This CDR3 comprises 14 residues. TCRdb reprocessed the 5' RACE reads, with one entry per CDR3 protein and no DNA. The specimen's table records about 260,000 distinct CDR3 sequences. This chain joins TRBV29-1 and TRBJ2-3; the D gene TCRdb calls, TRBD2, cannot be checked with no DNA. The clonotype comes from a man between 18 and 29 years old in good health. What was sequenced was blood T cells: a sorted CD56 or NKG2C T cell subset, CD4+ or CD8+ T cells, or bulk PBMC T cells (not recorded which). CDR3 amino acids: CSVIGRDSTDTQYF.